The T cell receptor (beta chain) described here comes from a study of monozygotic twins with inflammatory bowel disease. General study points: Among the T cells, different subtypes could not be distinguished.

Every donor provided one blood sample measuring over 2 ml. Whole blood, unsorted for T cells, was the source of total RNA. Regarding this clonotype: The antigen remains undetermined.

From its re-call of the 5' RACE reads, TCRdb lists each CDR3 protein once, without DNA. The listing records about 210,000 distinct CDR3 sequences. Germline assignment: CDR1 MNHEY and CDR2 SMNVEV (reference sequence). CDR3 length: 15 amino acids. The specimen was blood. The sequence was collected from a human donor with ulcerative colitis or Crohn's disease, or a healthy co-twin of an affected twin (not recorded which). The gene calls are TRBV27 and TRBJ2-7; TCRdb outputs TRBD1, but without DNA this stays unchecked. CDR3 region: CASRSPGQVSYEQYF.